The 31 T cell receptor beta chains below all came from one sample that was sequenced in a study of tumor-infiltrating lymphocytes in primary liver carcinoma. Extraction of RNA together with DNA used roughly 20-33 mg of unsorted bulk tissue. Constant-region priming of about 500 ng total RNA yielded TCR beta cDNA. For TCR beta, libraries were produced by three nested multiplex PCR rounds using slightly modified ARM-PCR. TRBV1-TRBV30 forward primers paired with a C-beta reverse primer drove the first two PCR rounds, about 10 cycles each. TCRdb fed the multiplex PCR reads into MiXCR, producing one record per CDR3 protein. The sample contains 37,000 or so distinct CDR3 sequences, roughly 73% of which appear only once. Sample: tumor-adjacent normal liver tissue. The receptors were gathered from a man aged 40-50 years with primary liver carcinoma and hepatitis B virus infection.

As to this clonotype: A much larger clone differs from this one at a single base, so this may be a read error. The chain uses TRBV4-3 and TRBJ2-1, with TRBD2 as a possible D gene (6 bases). Germline-derived CDR1 and CDR2 are LGHNA and YSLEER. This CDR3 comprises 16 residues. In DNA form, the CDR3 reads TGCGCCAGCAGCCAAGATAGGAGCGGGTTTCACAATGAGAAGTTCTTC. This gives the protein CASSQDRSGFHNEKFF.

A word on this clonotype: One junction end does not reproduce the germline sequence, and a read error may be involved. This chain joins TRBV10-2 and TRBJ2-7; 7 bases are shared with TRBD2. Germline V gene sequence: CDR1 WSHSY, CDR2 SAAADI. The CDR3 runs 17 residues. Written as DNA, the CDR3 is TGCGCCAGCAGGGGGGGACTAACGGAAAGGAGCTCCTATGAGCAGTACTTT. Protein sequence: CASRGGLTERSSYEQYF.

Concerning this clonotype itself: The junction shows a germline mismatch at one end, possibly a read error. V usage is TRBV6-5 and J usage is TRBJ2-1; tentatively, D is TRBD2 (5 bases). The germline V gene has CDR1 MNHEY and CDR2 SVGAGI. The CDR3 totals 15 residues. The CDR3 sequence: CASSYNQEAYDEHFF. DNA of the CDR3: TGTGCGAGCAGTTACAACCAGGAGGCTTACGATGAGCATTTCTTC.

As concerns this clonotype: The conserved phenylalanine or tryptophan normally closing the CDR3 is absent here, so this likely arose from a read error. The chain carries TRBV6-1 and TRBJ2-7, with TRBD1 matching 12 bases. CDR3 length equals 14 residues. From germline, CDR1 is MNHNS and CDR2 SASEGT. The ends lost 7 bases at V and 5 bases at J; junction bases unmatched: 6. For the CDR3, the DNA is TGTGCCAGCACCGGGACAGGGGGCACGGACGAGCAGTACTTA. Protein: CASTGTGGTDEQYL.

This clonotype has ten or more counts. With a much larger clone just one base away, this may be a read error. V usage is TRBV6-1 and J usage is TRBJ2-2; tentative D call: TRBD1 (5 bases). The CDR3 sequence is 16 residues long. V lost 5 bases and J 4 bases, leaving 17 bases between the germline ends. The germline gives CDR1 MNHNS, CDR2 SASEGT. CDR3 in DNA: TGTGCCAGCAGTAAAACACTACAGGTGACCACCGGGGAGCTGTTTTTT. It yields the protein CASSKTLQVTTGELFF.

This clonotype was seen ten or more times. This may come from a read error, since a much larger clone is one base off. This chain links TRBV7-9 with TRBJ2-1; TRBD2 matches 13 bases. Germline assignment: CDR1 SEHNR and CDR2 FQNEAQ (reference sequence). The length of the CDR3 is 16 residues. The junction had 8 bases not matched to a gene; V was cut back by 5 bases and J by 7 bases. The CDR3 loop is CASSPTSGGLKNEQFF. The DNA of the CDR3 is TGTGCCAGCAGCCCGACTAGCGGGGGGTTAAAGAATGAGCAGTTCTTC.

This clonotype showed up just a few times. At one end, the junction sequence differs from germline, possibly due to a read error. The V call is TRBV6-2 or TRBV6-3, the J call TRBJ2-2, with D possibly TRBD2 on 5 matching bases. This CDR3 region has 14 residues. Germline V gene lookup returns CDR1 MNHEY and CDR2 SVGEGT. CDR3 protein: CASSYSSDTGELLF. The CDR3 DNA sequence: TGTGCCAGCAGTTACTCTAGTGACACCGGGGAGCTGCTTTTC.

In regard to this clonotype: One junction end does not reproduce the germline sequence, and a read error may be involved. In DNA form, the CDR3 reads TGTGTCAGCAACTTAGCCCTACTTCGGCGGGAGGTCTACAATGAGCAGTTCTTC. Translation: CVSNLALLRREVYNEQFF. The V and J genes are TRBV13 and TRBJ2-1, with TRBD2 matching over 8 bases. Looked up from germline, CDR1 is PRHDT and CDR2 is FYEKMQ (reference sequence). The CDR3 consists of 18 residues.

As concerns this clonotype: The DNA is omitted, as the CDR3 cannot be located on it reliably, and the CDR3 follows TCRdb's listing. The CDR3 is CGVGTGTSYEQYF. V usage is TRBV29-1 and J usage is TRBJ2-7; the listed D gene, TRBD1, was not tested against the DNA. The CDR3 is 13 amino acids long, termini counted. Germline CDR1 is SQVTM and CDR2 is ANQGSEA.

This clonotype counts as medium-sized. The CDR3, as DNA: TGTGCCAGCAGCCAAGGACGGGATCAGCCCCAGCATTTT. Amino acid sequence: CASSQGRDQPQHF. V and J are TRBV14 and TRBJ1-5; D is unresolved. The V and J ends lost 1 base and 5 bases respectively, with 6 bases between them. Germline CDR1 reads SGHDN; CDR2 reads FVKESK. This CDR3 has 13 residues.

About this clonotype itself: Germline is not matched at one junction end, which may reflect a read error. The chain carries TRBV7-8 and TRBJ2-7; 7 bases are shared with TRBD1. The length of the CDR3 is 13 residues. The germline CDR1 and CDR2 sequences are SGHVS and FQNEAQ. The CDR3 nucleotides are TGTGCCAGCAGCCGAGGGACAGCTCACGAGCAGTATTTC. Protein: CASSRGTAHEQYF.

Judged by abundance, this clonotype is medium-sized (0.01 to 0.1%). The J gene is TRBJ1-3, the V gene TRBV6-6; D unclear. The CDR3 covers 10 residues. V was clipped by 7 bases and J by 4 bases, with 2 bases between them. CDR1 and CDR2 (germline): MNHNY, SVGAGI (reference sequence). Here the CDR3 reads CASTGNTIYF. Here the CDR3 DNA reads TGTGCCAGCACCGGAAACACCATATATTTT.

The chain uses TRBV7-6 and TRBJ1-3; D is uncertain. V dropped 2 bases and J dropped 10 bases, with 15 bases sitting between them. The CDR3 extends over 14 amino acids. CDR1 SGHVS and CDR2 FNYEAQ come from the germline V gene. The CDR3 reads CASSLFGPVNTIYF. CDR3 DNA: TGTGCCAGCAGCTTATTTGGACCTGTAAATACCATATATTTT. Complete variable domain (other parts from reference TRBV7-6 and TRBJ1-3): GAGVSQSPRYKVTKRGQDVALRCDPISGHVSLYWYRQALGQGPEFLTYFNYEAQQDKSGLPNDRFSAERPEGSISTLTIQRTEQRDSAMYRCASSLFGPVNTIYFGEGSWLTVV.

For this clonotype: This CDR3 is missing its conserved last phenylalanine or tryptophan, likely due to a read error. No DNA is shown, since the ends of the CDR3 on it are uncertain; the CDR3 is the one TCRdb lists. V is TRBV5-4 and J is TRBJ2-1; TRBD2 is taken as the D call from the table, unchecked against the DNA. The CDR3 is 16 residues long, ends included. Per the germline V gene, CDR1 is SGHNT and CDR2 is YYREEE (reference sequence). The CDR3 protein is CASSFPLVGTYNERFL.

To note about this clonotype: The junction does not match germline at one end; this may be a read error. The chain is built from TRBV14 and TRBJ2-7, with D perhaps matching TRBD2 (5 bases). This CDR3 contains 13 residues. Germline lookup yields CDR1 SGHDN and CDR2 FVKESK. CDR3 sequence (DNA): TGTGACAGCAGCCAAGAGAGGGCAGCTCTTCAGCACTTC. The encoded protein is CDSSQERAALQHF.

As concerns this clonotype: A read error may account for a junction end that differs from germline. This chain joins TRBV5-6 and TRBJ2-1, with 10 bases identical to TRBD2. Per the germline V gene, CDR1 is SGHDT and CDR2 is YYEEEE. CDR3 size: 18 residues. CDR3 in DNA: TGTGCCAGCAGCTTTGAGCTAGCGGGAGTCAGCTCCTACAATGAGCACTTCTTC. Its translation is CASSFELAGVSSYNEHFF.

Regarding this clonotype: The limits of the CDR3 on the DNA are not certain, so only TCRdb's listed CDR3 is given. The V call is TRBV11-2, the J call TRBJ2-3; the tabulated D call, TRBD2, remains unverified against the DNA. The CDR3 contains 22 residues when both ends are counted. Germline CDR1 is SGHAT and CDR2 is FQNNGV. The CDR3 reads CASSIYLCSVEGGAGITDTQYF.

Notes on this clonotype: One end of the junction varies from germline; a read error may be responsible. The chain carries TRBV29-1 and TRBJ2-2; 11 nucleotides align to TRBD2. The CDR3 extends over 16 amino acids. Germline CDR1 and CDR2: SQVTM and ANQGSEA. The CDR3 sequence is CSVAGLAVTNTGELFF. Here the CDR3 DNA reads TGCAGCGTTGCGGGACTAGCGGTAACGAACACTGGGGAGCTGTTTTTT.

A remark on this clonotype: An end of the junction does not agree with germline; a read error may underlie this. This chain joins TRBV6-2 or TRBV6-3 and TRBJ2-1, with TRBD2 identical over 13 bases. Germline V lookup: CDR1 MNHEY, CDR2 SVGEGT. The CDR3 is made up of 16 amino acids. CDR3 sequence: CTSSSWTSGGYNEHFF. In nucleotides, the CDR3 is TGTACCAGCAGTTCCTGGACTAGCGGGGGCTACAATGAGCACTTCTTC.

A few counts support this clonotype. This CDR3 reads CASSEVLGTGEETQYF. In DNA form, the CDR3 reads TGTGCCAGCAGTGAAGTGTTGGGGACAGGGGAAGAGACCCAGTACTTC. The gene calls are TRBV6-1 and TRBJ2-5, with 10 nucleotides matching TRBD1. Unmatched junction bases numbered 5, after V lost 1 base and J lost 3 bases. The CDR3 is 16 amino acids. Germline assignment: CDR1 MNHNS and CDR2 SASEGT.

This clonotype appeared once. The genes are TRBV2 and TRBJ2-5; no clear D. The V end lost 10 bases, the J end lost 5 bases, and 17 bases lay between the germline ends. Germline V lookup: CDR1 SNHLY, CDR2 FYNNEI. The CDR3 is made up of 13 amino acids. The DNA for the CDR3 is TGTGCCATTAGTGCGCAGATCGAGGAGACCCAGTACTTC. Its protein is CAISAQIEETQYF.

Comments on this clonotype: Since the CDR3 does not end with the conserved phenylalanine or tryptophan, this likely comes from a read error. The chain is built from TRBV29-1 and TRBJ2-3; possibly TRBD1 for D (6 bases). CDR1 and CDR2 from the germline V gene are SQVTM and ANQGSEA. V dropped 4 bases and J dropped 6 bases, with 17 bases sitting between them. There are 14 residues in the CDR3. CDR3 DNA: TGCAGCGTTGTTGGGTCGGCAGGGGAGGATACGCAGTATTCT. Encoded protein: CSVVGSAGEDTQYS.

A note on this clonotype: At one end the junction does not follow the germline gene, possibly because of a read error. The chain links TRBV6-5 to TRBJ2-7; TRBD2 might be the D (5 bases). The germline V gene has CDR1 MNHEY and CDR2 SVGAGI. This CDR3 is built from 14 residues. The CDR3 is CVSSPELGLNEQYF. CDR3 nucleotide sequence: TGTGTCAGCAGTCCGGAACTAGGGTTGAACGAGCAGTACTTC.

Of note for this clonotype: This may stem from a read error, because a much larger clone lies one nucleotide away. The chain couples TRBV6-1 to TRBJ2-6; D is possibly TRBD1 or TRBD2 (5 bases each). The CDR3 has 15 amino acids. CDR1 is MNHNS, CDR2 SASEGT, per germline. This CDR3 reads CPSSYGASGANVLAF. The CDR3 nucleotides read TGTCCCAGCAGTTACGGGGCGTCTGGGGCCAACGTCCTGGCTTTC.

The table lists this clonotype with a count of one. This rearrangement joins TRBV4-1 to TRBJ2-7; weak D call: TRBD2 (5 bases). Germline-derived CDR1 and CDR2 are MGHRA and YSYEKL. This CDR3 has 15 residues. Trimming pared 1 base from V and 9 bases from J, leaving 19 bases between. In DNA form, the CDR3 reads TGCGCCAGCAGCCAAGGTAAGGCACTAGGCATGGGGCAGTACTTC. It encodes CASSQGKALGMGQYF.

In regard to this clonotype: Here the CDR3 omits its conserved ending phenylalanine or tryptophan, so a read error is the likely source. The chain joins TRBV11-1 to TRBJ2-7; D unclear. The CDR3 is 14 residues long. Per the germline V gene, CDR1 is SGHAT and CDR2 is FQDESV (reference sequence). CDR3 protein: CVSSWSWLLYEQYI. CDR3 DNA: TGTGTCAGCAGCTGGTCTTGGCTCCTATACGAGCAGTACATC.

For this clonotype: A junction end diverges from the germline sequence, so it may reflect a read error. The V call is TRBV28, the J call TRBJ1-5; 8 nucleotides align to TRBD1. The CDR3 contains 14 residues. Looked up from germline, CDR1 is MDHEN and CDR2 is SYDVKM. CDR3 loop: CASRSTGASQLQHF. The CDR3 DNA reads TGTGCCAGCAGGTCGACAGGGGCCTCACAGCTCCAGCATTTT.

This clonotype is judged medium-sized. The chain employs TRBV4-3 and TRBJ2-1; 7 positions match TRBD1. Per the germline V gene, CDR1 is LGHNA and CDR2 is YSLEER. The CDR3 has 16 residues. With 0 bases clipped from V and 4 bases from J, the junction kept 6 bases outside the gene matches. In DNA, the CDR3 is TGCGCCAGCAGCCAAGATGTAGGGGGCCAGTACAATGAGCAGTTCTTC. The encoded protein is CASSQDVGGQYNEQFF.

To note about this clonotype: This CDR3 is missing its conserved last phenylalanine or tryptophan, likely due to a read error. The rearrangement uses TRBV29-1 and TRBJ2-3; no definite D call. With 3 bases removed from V and 5 bases from J, the gap between germline ends came to 9 bases. Germline lookup yields CDR1 SQVTM and CDR2 ANQGSEA. The length of the CDR3 is 12 residues. The CDR3 coding sequence is TGCAGCGTTGACACTCCAGAAGATACGCAGTATCTT. Translated, it gives CSVDTPEDTQYL.

Details on this clonotype: Germline is not matched at one junction end, which may reflect a read error. The chain employs TRBV11-2 and TRBJ2-7; tentatively, D is TRBD1 or TRBD2 (7 bases each). The germline V gene encodes CDR1 SGHAT and CDR2 FQNNGV. This CDR3 comprises 13 residues. The CDR3 bases are TGTACCAGCAGTTTAGGCAGGGGGGGCGACCAGTACTTC. Translated, it gives CTSSLGRGGDQYF.

In this sample, this clonotype turned up many times. The chain links TRBV19 to TRBJ1-1; tentative D call: TRBD1 (6 bases). Germline CDR1 is LNHDA and CDR2 is SQIVND (reference sequence). The CDR3 loop spans 14 amino acids. The V and J ends lost 6 bases and 3 bases respectively, with 14 bases between them. The CDR3 protein is CASSRQAGDTEAFF. CDR3 in DNA: TGTGCCAGTAGCAGACAGGCCGGGGACACTGAAGCTTTCTTT.